These T cell receptor beta chains were read from a single sample in a study of metastatic and nonmetastatic thyroid tumors. TCRdb re-called the PCR reads with MiXCR. The repertoire includes roughly 15,000 clones, approximately 24% of them detected once, and roughly 22% sits in the top ten. Input material: tumor tissue. These receptors all stem from a female donor with papillary thyroid cancer or a benign thyroid nodule (not recorded which). Some clones in this sample may be carry-over from other donors' samples. The conserved cysteine and the conserved F or W are not part of the CDR3 here. Each record gives: clone size, V gene, J gene, CDR3 protein. Clone size is not always given. Where it is, it says once, few, many or a class for expanded clones.

>many|TRBV25-1|TRBJ1-6
ASSRTGNNSPLH
>many|TRBV5-5|TRBJ2-1
ASSCSGQTGNEQF
>medium-sized|TRBV19|TRBJ1-6
ASSGLRLYNSPLH
>few|TRBV6-1|TRBJ1-1
ASSIGQGRTEAF
>NA|TRBV30|TRBJ1-2
AWSETGSDYGYT
>NA|TRBV5-1|TRBJ2-7
ASSLGGIPTYEQY
>NA|TRBV27|TRBJ2-7
ASSFYYSGREAFYEQY
>many|TRBV7-3|TRBJ2-1
ASNDPPSSNEQF
>NA|TRBV20-1|TRBJ2-3
SALSGGLTDTQY
>many|TRBV10-3|TRBJ2-1
AISPSSYNEQF
>many|TRBV29-1|TRBJ1-2
SVEARGGDGYT
>many|TRBV28|TRBJ1-4
ASSLSLQEKLF
>many|TRBV20-1|TRBJ1-2
SARETDRGQGALGYT
>NA|TRBV20-1|TRBJ2-5
SARSGEDTSETQY
>NA|TRBV11-2|TRBJ2-7
ASSFLQGLSYEQY
>NA|TRBV6-1|TRBJ2-7
ASSEDPGPYEQY
>NA|TRBV6-1|TRBJ2-1
ASRPVGSDYERF
>many|TRBV5-5|TRBJ2-1
ASSLGRAGSVNEQF
>few|TRBV10-3|TRBJ2-1
AISESVAGVKYNEQF
>medium-sized|TRBV30|TRBJ1-2
AWKPGQKSYGYT
>NA|TRBV6-6|TRBJ2-7
ASSYLGTSYEQY
>many|TRBV9|TRBJ2-1
ASSVAADPYNEQF
>NA|TRBV20-1|TRBJ1-1
SARRGGETEAF
>NA|TRBV7-9|TRBJ2-7
ASSSLGGTFYEQY
>NA|TRBV11-3|TRBJ2-2
ASSPEGGDTGELF
>many|TRBV19|TRBJ1-3
ASSTTTGTGNTIY
>medium-sized|TRBV19|TRBJ2-7
ASSIGTGPYEQY
>many|TRBV9|TRBJ1-2
ASSPGWSGEGYT
>NA|TRBV4-2|TRBJ2-7
ASSQVRRTGVPHEQY
>NA|TRBV7-2|TRBJ2-7
ASSLSSTSYEQY
>many|TRBV9|TRBJ2-7
ASSVGTSGSYEQY
>NA|TRBV18|TRBJ1-2
ASSPQPGFCYT
>medium-sized|TRBV19|TRBJ2-7
ASSYGYEQY
>many|TRBV7-2|TRBJ2-1
ASSLAAGGPDEQF
>NA|TRBV20-1|TRBJ1-2
SAKGGINYGYT
>NA|TRBV13|TRBJ1-1
ASSNDRFAEAF
>many|TRBV27|TRBJ1-2
ASSRGGQARRGYT
>many|TRBV9|TRBJ1-1
ASSLRWWNTEAF
>many|TRBV20-1|TRBJ2-1
SATPPLAHSYNEQF